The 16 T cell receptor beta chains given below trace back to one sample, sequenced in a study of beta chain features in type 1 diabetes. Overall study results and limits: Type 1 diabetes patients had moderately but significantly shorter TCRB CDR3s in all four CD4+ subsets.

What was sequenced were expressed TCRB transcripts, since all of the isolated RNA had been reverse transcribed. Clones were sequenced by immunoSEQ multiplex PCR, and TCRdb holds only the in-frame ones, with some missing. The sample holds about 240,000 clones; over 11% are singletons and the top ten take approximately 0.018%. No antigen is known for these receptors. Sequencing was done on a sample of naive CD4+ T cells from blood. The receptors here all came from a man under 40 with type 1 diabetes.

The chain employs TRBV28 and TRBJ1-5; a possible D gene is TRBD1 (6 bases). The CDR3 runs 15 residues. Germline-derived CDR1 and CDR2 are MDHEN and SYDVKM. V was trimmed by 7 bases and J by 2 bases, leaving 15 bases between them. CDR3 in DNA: TGTGCCAGCACCTCACAGGGTATTGGCAATCAGCCCCAGCATTTT. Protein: CASTSQGIGNQPQHF. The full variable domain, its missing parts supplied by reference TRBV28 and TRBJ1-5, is DVKVTQSSRYLVKRTGEKVFLECVQDMDHENMFWYRQDPGLGLRLIYFSYDVKMKEKGDIPEGYSVSREKKERFSLILESASTNQTSMYLCASTSQGIGNQPQHFGDGTRLSIL.

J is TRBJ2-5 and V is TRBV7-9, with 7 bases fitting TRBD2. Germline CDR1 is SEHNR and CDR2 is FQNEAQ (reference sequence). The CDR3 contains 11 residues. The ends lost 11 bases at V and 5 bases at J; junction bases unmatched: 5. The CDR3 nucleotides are TGTGCCCACGGGGGAGGGGAGACCCAGTACTTC. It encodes CAHGGGETQYF.

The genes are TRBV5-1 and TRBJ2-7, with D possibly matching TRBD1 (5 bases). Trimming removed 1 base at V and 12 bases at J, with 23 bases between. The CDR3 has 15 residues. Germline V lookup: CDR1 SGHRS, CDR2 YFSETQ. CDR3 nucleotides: TGCGCCAGCAGCTTGAAATCACAGGCCTCCCTGCGGTGGTACTTC. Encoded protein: CASSLKSQASLRWYF.

CDR3: CAWSRGQTESGYTF. The CDR3 DNA is TGTGCCTGGAGCCGCGGCCAGACAGAATCTGGCTACACCTTC. The rearrangement links TRBV30 to TRBJ1-2, with D possibly TRBD1 on 5 matching bases. CDR1 and CDR2 (germline): GTSNPN, SVGIG (reference sequence). The ends were cut back, 3 bases at V and 7 bases at J, with 18 bases in the middle. The CDR3 consists of 14 residues.

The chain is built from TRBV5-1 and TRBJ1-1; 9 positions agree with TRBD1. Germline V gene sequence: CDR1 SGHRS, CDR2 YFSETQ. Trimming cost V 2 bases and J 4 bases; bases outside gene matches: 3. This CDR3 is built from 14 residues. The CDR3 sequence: CASSFGTGSTEAFF. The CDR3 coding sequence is TGCGCCAGCAGCTTCGGGACAGGGTCCACTGAAGCTTTCTTT.

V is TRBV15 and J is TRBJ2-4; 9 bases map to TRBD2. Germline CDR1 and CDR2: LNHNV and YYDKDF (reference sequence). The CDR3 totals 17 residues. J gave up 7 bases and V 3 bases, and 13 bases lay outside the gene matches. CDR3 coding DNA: TGTGCCACCAGCAGGGGACTAGCCCAAAGGGGGGGGAACATTCAGTACTTC. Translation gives CATSRGLAQRGGNIQYF.

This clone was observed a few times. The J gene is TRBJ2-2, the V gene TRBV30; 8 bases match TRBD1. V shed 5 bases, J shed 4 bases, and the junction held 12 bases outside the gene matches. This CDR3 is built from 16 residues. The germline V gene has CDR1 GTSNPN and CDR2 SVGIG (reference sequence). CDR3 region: CAWGFRDRITTGELFF. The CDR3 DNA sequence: TGTGCCTGGGGATTCCGGGACAGGATAACCACCGGGGAGCTGTTTTTT. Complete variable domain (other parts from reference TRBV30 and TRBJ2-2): SQTIHQWPATLVQPVGSPLSLECTVEGTSNPNLYWYRQAAGRGLQLLFYSVGIGQISSEVPQNLSASRPQDRQFILSSKKLLLSDSGFYLCAWGFRDRITTGELFFGEGSRLTVL.

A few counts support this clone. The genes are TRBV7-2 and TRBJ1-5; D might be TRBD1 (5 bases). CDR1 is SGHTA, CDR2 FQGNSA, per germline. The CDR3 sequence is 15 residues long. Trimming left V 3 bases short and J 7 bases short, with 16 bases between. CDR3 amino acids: CASSFGGTAGQPQHF. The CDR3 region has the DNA TGTGCCAGCAGCTTTGGGGGGACGGCAGGACAGCCCCAGCATTTT.

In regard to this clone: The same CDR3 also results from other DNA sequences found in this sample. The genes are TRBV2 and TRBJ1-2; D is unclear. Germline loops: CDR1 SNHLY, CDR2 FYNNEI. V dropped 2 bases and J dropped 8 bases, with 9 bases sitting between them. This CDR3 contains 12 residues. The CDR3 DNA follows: TGTGCCAGCAGTGAAAGAGGGTACGGCTACACCTTC. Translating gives CASSERGYGYTF.

The CDR3 bases are TGCGCCAGCAGCCAGATGACAGTTACTAGCGGGAGGAACAATGAGCAGTTCTTC. This gives the protein CASSQMTVTSGRNNEQFF. The chain is built from TRBV4-1 and TRBJ2-1; TRBD2 matches 12 bases. Looked up from germline, CDR1 is MGHRA and CDR2 is YSYEKL. V lost 3 bases to trimming and J lost 5 bases; unmatched junction nucleotides: 11. The CDR3 covers 18 residues.

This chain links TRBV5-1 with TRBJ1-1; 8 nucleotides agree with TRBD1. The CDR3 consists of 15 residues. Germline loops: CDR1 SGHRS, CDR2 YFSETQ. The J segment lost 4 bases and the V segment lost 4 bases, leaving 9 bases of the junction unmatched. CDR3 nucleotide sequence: TGCGCCAGCAGCCCTCTCGGGACAGGCGGCACTGAAGCTTTCTTT. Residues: CASSPLGTGGTEAFF.

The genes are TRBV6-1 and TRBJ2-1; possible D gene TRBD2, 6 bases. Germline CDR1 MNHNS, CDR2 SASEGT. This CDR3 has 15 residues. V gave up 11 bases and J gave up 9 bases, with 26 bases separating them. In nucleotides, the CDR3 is TGTGCCGGGGACTGGGACGGAGTACCCGGCGCTGAGCAGTTCTTC. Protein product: CAGDWDGVPGAEQFF.

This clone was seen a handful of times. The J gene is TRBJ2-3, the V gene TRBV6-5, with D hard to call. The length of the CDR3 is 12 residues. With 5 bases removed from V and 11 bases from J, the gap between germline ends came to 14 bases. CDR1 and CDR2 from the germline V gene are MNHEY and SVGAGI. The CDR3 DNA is TGTGCCAGCAGTCGCCTTAGAAGCATGCAGTATTTT. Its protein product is CASSRLRSMQYF.

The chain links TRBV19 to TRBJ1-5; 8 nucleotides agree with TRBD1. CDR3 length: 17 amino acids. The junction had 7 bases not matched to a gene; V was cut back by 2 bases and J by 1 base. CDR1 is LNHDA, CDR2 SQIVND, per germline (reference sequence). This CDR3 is CASSISGTGRSNQPQHF. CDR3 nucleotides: TGTGCCAGTAGTATAAGTGGGACAGGCAGGAGCAATCAGCCCCAGCATTTT.

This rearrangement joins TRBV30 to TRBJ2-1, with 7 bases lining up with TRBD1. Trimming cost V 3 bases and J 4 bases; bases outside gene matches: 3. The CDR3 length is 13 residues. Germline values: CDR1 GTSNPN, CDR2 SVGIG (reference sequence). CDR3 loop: CAWRGTAYNEQFF. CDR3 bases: TGTGCCTGGAGGGGGACAGCATACAATGAGCAGTTCTTC.

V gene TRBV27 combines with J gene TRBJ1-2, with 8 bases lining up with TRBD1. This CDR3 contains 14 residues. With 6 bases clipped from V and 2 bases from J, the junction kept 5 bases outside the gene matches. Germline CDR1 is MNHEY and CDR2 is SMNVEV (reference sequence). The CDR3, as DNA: TGTGCCAGCAGCAAGGACAGGGACAACTATGGCTACACCTTC. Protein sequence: CASSKDRDNYGYTF.